This TCR beta chain is drawn from a study of T cells in Graves' hyperthyroidism and ophthalmopathy. Per germline, CDR1 LGHDT and CDR2 YNNKEL (reference sequence). The CDR3 sequence is 17 residues long. The V segment lost 1 base and the J segment 6 bases; nucleotides outside the gene matches: 11. This clonotype was picked up many times. Amplification of TCR beta CDR3 regions was performed using RNA transcripts as template. RT-PCR in the first round (using the HTBI primer set) targeted the TCR CDR3. TCRdb independently ran MiXCR on the multiplex PCR reads; one entry per CDR3 protein. The repertoire consists of hundreds of thousands of distinct CDR3 sequences, with roughly 15% occurring once and the leading ten covering roughly a tenth.

The chain employs TRBV3-1 and TRBJ2-5; TRBD2 agrees at 10 bases. This clonotype was obtained from a young woman with Graves' hyperthyroidism. Specimen: blood. As DNA, the CDR3 is TGTGCCAGCAGCCAAGGCTCAGGGGCTAGCGGGAGTAAGACCCAGTACTTC. This sequence encodes CASSQGSGASGSKTQYF.